Included here is one TCR beta chain sequence, with context. Its cognate antigen is unknown. CDR3 length: 16 amino acids. Germline V gene data show CDR1 as MNHEY and CDR2 as SMNVEV (reference sequence). This sample is drawn from a study of CXCR3-negative and CXCR3-positive naive CD8 T cells. CD45RO-CCR7+CD27+CD95- expression identified naive CD8+ T cells. Study-level points and caveats: When CXCR3-positive naive cells were set against CXCR3-negative naive cells, the former had more hydrophobic TRB CDR3s. CXCR3 expression partially decreased after cryopreservation; most assays used fresh PBMCs.

UMI-labeled 5' RACE TRB cDNA libraries were prepared from the cells. TCRdb re-called the 5' RACE reads and catalogs CDR3 proteins one per entry, DNA excluded. The sample holds roughly 110,000 distinct CDR3 sequences. The clonotype originates from a human donor in good health. Some clones in this sample may be carry-over from other donors' samples. V and J are TRBV27 and TRBJ1-1. The specimen sequenced was naive CXCR3+ CD8+ T cells from blood. Specified subset: CD45RO-CCR7+CD27+CD95- naive CD8+ T cells expressing CXCR3 (TNR3+). CDR3 sequence reads: CASSLYLGGIDTEALF.